The 22 T cell receptor beta chains below were found in one sample sequenced in a study of metastatic and nonmetastatic thyroid tumors. Patients were all untreated before their thyroid surgery. TCRdb re-analyzed the PCR reads through MiXCR. The sample yields about 59,000 clones, 15% to 20% seen once. The specimen was blood. Every receptor here comes from a male donor with papillary thyroid cancer or a benign thyroid nodule (not recorded which). Some clones in this sample may be carry-over from other donors' samples.

This clone appeared many times. This chain joins TRBV6-1 and TRBJ1-5; TRBD1 is a possible D gene (6 bases). Deletions cut 6 bases from V and 3 bases from J, with 15 bases between. CDR1 and CDR2 from the germline V gene are MNHNS and SASEGT. This CDR3 spans 15 amino acids. CDR3 coding DNA: TGTGCCAGCAGACAGGGATTTAACCTCAATCAGCCCCAGCATTTT. As protein: CASRQGFNLNQPQHF.

Comment on this clone: A much larger clone sits a single nucleotide away, making a read error possible. The CDR3 region is CASSPVGTHNEQFF. Written as DNA, the CDR3 is TGTGCCAGCAGCCCCGTCGGGACGCACAATGAGCAGTTCTTC. V is TRBV6-1 and J is TRBJ2-1; the D call may be TRBD1 or TRBD2 (5 bases each). CDR3 length: 14 residues. The V and J ends lost 6 bases and 5 bases respectively, with 14 bases between them. CDR1 and CDR2 from the germline V gene are MNHNS and SASEGT.

This clone was seen at least ten times. The chain carries TRBV5-8 and TRBJ1-3; 7 positions agree with TRBD1. CDR1 and CDR2 from the germline V gene are SGHTS and YDEGEE. J was trimmed by 7 bases and V by 1 base; bases with no gene match: 2. The CDR3 length is 13 residues. The CDR3 region is CASSLQGGNTIYF. The CDR3 DNA reads TGTGCCAGCAGCTTGCAGGGGGGGAACACCATATATTTT.

This chain uses TRBV6-1 with TRBJ2-7; D call uncertain. Germline lookup yields CDR1 MNHNS and CDR2 SASEGT. This CDR3 has 11 amino acids. Trimming left V 5 bases short and J 4 bases short, with 6 bases between. The CDR3 DNA is TGTGCCAGCAGTCAGTCTTACGAGCAGTACTTC. This sequence encodes CASSQSYEQYF.

This clone was counted at least ten times. V is TRBV9 and J is TRBJ2-3; weak D call: TRBD2 (7 bases). The CDR3 runs 16 residues. The ends were cut back, 4 bases at V and 2 bases at J, with 17 bases in the middle. Germline V gene data show CDR1 as SGDLS and CDR2 as YYNGEE. The CDR3 DNA is TGTGCCAGCAGCCCCGGGGGGCGTCATATCACAGATACGCAGTATTTT. It specifies CASSPGGRHITDTQYF.

This clone has a count of ten or more. The V and J genes are TRBV11-2 and TRBJ2-5; D is uncertain. This CDR3 contains 12 residues. Germline-derived CDR1 and CDR2 are SGHAT and FQNNGV. V dropped 5 bases and J dropped 2 bases, with 6 bases sitting between them. This CDR3 reads CASSRTQETQYF. CDR3 DNA: TGTGCCAGCAGCCGGACGCAAGAGACCCAGTACTTC.

The rearrangement joins TRBV24-1 to TRBJ2-5; D not resolved. From germline, CDR1 is KGHDR and CDR2 SFDVKD. V dropped 4 bases and J dropped 1 base, with 9 bases sitting between them. The CDR3 length is 14 residues. The CDR3 DNA reads TGTGCCACCAGTGACTGGACGGTCCAAGAGACCCAGTACTTC. The encoded protein is CATSDWTVQETQYF.

This clone was detected a few times. This chain links TRBV28 with TRBJ1-5; D is perhaps TRBD1 (6 bases). This CDR3 has 14 amino acids. V was shortened by 2 bases and J by 7 bases, with 12 bases between the two germline ends. Looked up from germline, CDR1 is MDHEN and CDR2 is SYDVKM. This CDR3 is CASSLIGGGQPQHF. CDR3 DNA: TGTGCCAGCAGTTTAATTGGGGGCGGACAGCCCCAGCATTTT.

This clone was detected many times. The chain uses TRBV4-1 and TRBJ2-1; the D gene is possibly TRBD1 (7 bases). Germline V lookup: CDR1 MGHRA, CDR2 YSYEKL. There are 15 residues in the CDR3. V was cut by 5 bases and J by 6 bases, with 17 bases left in between. The DNA for the CDR3 is TGCGCCAGCAGCGGAAGGGGGCGGGGAGTCAATGAGCAGTTCTTC. Translation: CASSGRGRGVNEQFF.

The gene calls are TRBV11-3 and TRBJ2-5; D gene ambiguous. Looked up from germline, CDR1 is SGHNT and CDR2 is YENEEA. This CDR3 spans 13 amino acids. Trimming removed 2 bases at V and 4 bases at J, with 8 bases between. CDR3 residues: CASSLQGSETQYF. CDR3 nucleotides: TGTGCCAGCAGCTTACAAGGGTCAGAGACCCAGTACTTC.

This chain uses TRBV6-2 or TRBV6-3 with TRBJ2-7, with D unclear. CDR3 length equals 14 residues. Per germline, CDR1 MNHEY and CDR2 SVGEGT. The CDR3, as DNA: TGTGCCAGCATTTACTCGTACGAGTCCTACGAGCAGTACGTC. It translates to CASIYSYESYEQYV.

A remark on this clone: This may arise from a read error, as a much more abundant clone is one base away. The chain carries TRBV5-4 and TRBJ2-1, with no clear D. Germline assignment: CDR1 SGHNT and CDR2 YYREEE (reference sequence). The CDR3 has 15 residues. CDR3 in DNA: TGTGCCAGCAGCTTGGGAAACTCGGGCTACAATGAGCGGTTCTTC. Translated, it gives CASSLGNSGYNERFF.

Details on this clone: This likely comes from a read error, as the CDR3 has no conserved phenylalanine or tryptophan at its end. The chain uses TRBV5-4 and TRBJ1-6; 9 positions match TRBD1. CDR1 is SGHNT, CDR2 YYREEE, per germline (reference sequence). V lost 2 bases and J lost 7; bases outside the gene matches: 4. The CDR3 runs to 15 residues. This CDR3 is CASSFRDRVNSPLHL. The DNA for the CDR3 is TGTGCCAGCAGCTTTCGGGACAGGGTGAATTCACCCCTCCACCTT.

The chain recombines TRBV28 with TRBJ2-7, with 8 bases identical to TRBD1. The V segment lost 5 bases and the J segment 5 bases; nucleotides outside the gene matches: 14. Germline V gives CDR1 MDHEN, CDR2 SYDVKM. This CDR3 is 16 amino acids long. The CDR3 reads CASSLIRGTGPHEQYV. The CDR3 coding sequence is TGTGCCAGCAGTCTGATCCGGGGGACAGGTCCGCACGAGCAGTACGTC.

Ten or more counts support this clone. V is TRBV4-2 and J is TRBJ2-1; 15 bases fit TRBD2. V dropped 4 bases and J dropped 2; count of bases not matched to a gene: 9. CDR1 LGHNA and CDR2 YNFKEQ come from the germline V gene. The CDR3 is made up of 19 amino acids. CDR3 loop: CASSPYGTSGGPPYNEQFF. CDR3 nucleotides: TGTGCCAGCAGCCCCTACGGGACTAGCGGGGGGCCGCCCTACAATGAGCAGTTCTTC.

Regarding this clone: One junction end disagrees with the germline gene, perhaps due to a read error. The rearrangement uses TRBV19 and TRBJ1-5; 9 nucleotides match TRBD1. The CDR3 totals 14 residues. CDR1 and CDR2 from the germline V gene are LNHDA and SQIVND (reference sequence). The DNA of the CDR3 is TGTGCCAGACGGGACAGGGAACGCAATCAGCCACAGCATTTT. It codes for CARRDRERNQPQHF.

This clone came up many times. V and J are TRBV6-1 and TRBJ2-1; no clear D gene. The CDR3 consists of 15 residues. Trimming shortened V by 5 bases and J by 4 bases, and 15 bases separated the two germline ends. Germline values: CDR1 MNHNS, CDR2 SASEGT. CDR3 protein: CASSIVAETYNEQFF. CDR3 nucleotides: TGTGCCAGCAGTATAGTGGCAGAGACATACAATGAGCAGTTCTTC.

Ten or more counts support this clone. The chain uses TRBV19 and TRBJ1-3, with a weak D call TRBD1 (5 bases). The ends were cut back, 3 bases at V and 0 bases at J, with 12 bases in the middle. This CDR3 has 16 residues. Germline V gene lookup returns CDR1 LNHDA and CDR2 SQIVND (reference sequence). DNA of the CDR3: TGTGCCAGTAGTATGGCAACGGACAACTCTGGAAACACCATATATTTT. This gives the protein CASSMATDNSGNTIYF.

This clone showed up just a few times. The chain uses TRBV24-1 and TRBJ1-5, with a weak D call TRBD1 (6 bases). V dropped 3 bases and J dropped 4 bases, with 15 bases sitting between them. This CDR3 is built from 16 residues. The germline gives CDR1 KGHDR, CDR2 SFDVKD. CDR3 in DNA: TGTGCCACCAGTGATACCGACGGGACACATAATCAGCCCCAGCATTTT. Translation gives CATSDTDGTHNQPQHF.

A few counts support this clone. This sequence joins TRBV7-9 and TRBJ1-4; 10 bases align to TRBD1. J gave up 7 bases and V 5 bases, and 4 bases lay outside the gene matches. CDR1 SEHNR and CDR2 FQNEAQ come from the germline V gene (reference sequence). The CDR3 totals 14 residues. The CDR3 bases are TGTGCCAGCAGCCTGGGACAGGGGAGTGAAAAACTGTTTTTT. Its protein is CASSLGQGSEKLFF.

This clone was found many times. The CDR3 nucleotides read TGTGCCAGTGCCGGAAATGCGGGAGCCCCCTACAATGAGCAGTTCTTC. It translates to CASAGNAGAPYNEQFF. The chain has TRBV6-1 and TRBJ2-1; TRBD2 agrees at 7 bases. CDR1 and CDR2 from the germline V gene are MNHNS and SASEGT. This CDR3 is built from 16 residues. V lost 9 bases to trimming and J lost 2 bases; unmatched junction nucleotides: 13.

This clone was recorded a few times. An end of the junction differs from the germline gene, which may be a read error. The chain recombines TRBV6-1 with TRBJ2-7, with a weak D call TRBD2 (6 bases). The V gene's germline CDR1 is MNHNS and CDR2 SASEGT. The CDR3 length is 15 residues. In DNA, the CDR3 is TGTGCCAGCAGTGAAGGTGGGACTGGAGGTTACGAGCATTACTTC. Translation: CASSEGGTGGYEHYF.